Below, 9 T cell receptor beta chains from the same sample are listed, as sequenced in a study of T-cell reconstitution after alpha-beta-depleted transplantation in children. Unique molecular identifiers were used in preparing the TCRbeta library. TCRdb reprocessed the PCR reads with MiXCR, giving one entry per CDR3 protein. The data contain hundreds of thousands of distinct CDR3 sequences, 8.2% of them singletons. This specimen consisted of PBMCs, mostly from graft donor cells, obtained 180 days after TCRalphabeta/CD19-depleted stem cell transplant. The source is a male patient between 10 and 17 years old who had a stem cell transplant for acute lymphoblastic leukemia, so the T cells may come from the graft donor.

This clonotype came up many times. V and J are TRBV6-5 and TRBJ2-7; the match to TRBD1 covers 8 bases. The V gene end was trimmed by 0 bases and the J gene end by 2 bases; junction bases not matched to a gene: 6. CDR1 is MNHEY, CDR2 SVGAGI, per germline. This CDR3 region has 16 residues. CDR3 in DNA: TGTGCCAGCAGTTACTCGATCCAGGGGGCCACCTACGAGCAGTACTTC. Protein product: CASSYSIQGATYEQYF.

The chain links TRBV10-3 to TRBJ2-3; D gene unclear. The CDR3 consists of 14 residues. V was clipped by 3 bases and J by 0 bases, with 7 bases between them. The germline V gene has CDR1 ENHRY and CDR2 SYGVKD. CDR3 nucleotide sequence: TGTGCCATCAGTGACACCCCTAGCACAGATACGCAGTATTTT. Its translation is CAISDTPSTDTQYF.

The table lists this clonotype with many counts. The chain has TRBV20-1 and TRBJ2-4, with 8 bases aligning to TRBD1. V dropped 4 bases and J dropped 9; count of bases not matched to a gene: 11. Germline CDR1 DFQATT, CDR2 SNEGSKA (reference sequence). The CDR3 runs 14 residues. CDR3 loop: CSANDRGQGVIQYF. Written as DNA, the CDR3 is TGCAGTGCTAACGACAGGGGTCAAGGTGTCATTCAGTACTTC.

This clonotype has ten or more counts. The genes are TRBV7-9 and TRBJ2-7; 9 nucleotides line up with TRBD2. Germline V CDR1 and CDR2: SEHNR, FQNEAQ (reference sequence). V shed 0 bases and J 6 bases; nucleotides not matched to a gene: 6. The CDR3 loop spans 15 amino acids. CDR3 sequence (DNA): TGTGCCAGCAGCTTAGCAGCTAGCGGGACCCGCGAGCAGTACTTC. Translated: CASSLAASGTREQYF. The complete variable domain, with remaining parts taken from reference TRBV7-9 and TRBJ2-7, reads DTGVSQNPRHKITKRGQNVTFRCDPISEHNRLYWYRQTLGQGPEFLTYFQNEAQLEKSRLLSDRFSAERPKGSFSTLEIQRTEQGDSAMYLCASSLAASGTREQYFGPGTRLTVT.

Details on this clonotype: A much more abundant neighbour one base away suggests this may be a read error. The CDR3 does not close with the conserved phenylalanine or tryptophan, likely indicating a read error. The chain has TRBV7-8 and TRBJ1-5, with 7 bases identical to TRBD1. Germline V gene lookup returns CDR1 SGHVS and CDR2 FQNEAQ. V was pared by 6 bases and J by 1 base, with 6 bases of the junction left unmatched. This CDR3 comprises 15 residues. CDR3 coding DNA: TGTGCCAGCAGACTCGGGACAGTAAGCAATCAGCCCCAGCATTGT. This gives the protein CASRLGTVSNQPQHC.

This clonotype occurred many times. The rearrangement links TRBV6-5 to TRBJ2-3; no firm D call. The CDR3 covers 14 residues. Germline loops: CDR1 MNHEY, CDR2 SVGAGI. V gave up 0 bases and J gave up 4 bases, with 8 bases separating them. The CDR3 reads CASSYSPSSDTQYF. CDR3 bases: TGTGCCAGCAGTTACTCTCCGTCATCAGATACGCAGTATTTT.

This clonotype was seen many times. J is TRBJ2-3 and V is TRBV20-1; D possibly corresponds to TRBD1 (5 bases). The CDR3 consists of 12 residues. V shed 6 bases and J shed 9 bases, with 16 bases lying between them. Germline lookup yields CDR1 DFQATT and CDR2 SNEGSKA (reference sequence). CDR3 sequence (DNA): TGCAGTGCACAGACCACAGGTGTGACGCAGTATTTT. It translates to CSAQTTGVTQYF.

This clonotype was detected many times. The gene calls are TRBV3-1 and TRBJ2-1; D gene unclear. Per germline, CDR1 LGHDT and CDR2 YNNKEL (reference sequence). CDR3 size: 16 residues. V lost 1 base and J lost 2, with 12 bases in between. The CDR3: CASSQAANRAYNEQFF. In DNA form, the CDR3 reads TGTGCCAGCAGCCAAGCGGCCAATAGGGCCTACAATGAGCAGTTCTTC.

This clonotype has ten or more counts. The gene calls are TRBV27 and TRBJ2-6, with no clear D. V dropped 6 bases and J dropped 2 bases, with 2 bases sitting between them. Germline V gene sequence: CDR1 MNHEY, CDR2 SMNVEV (reference sequence). CDR3 length equals 12 residues. CDR3 loop: CASRTGANVLTF. Written as DNA, the CDR3 is TGTGCCAGCAGAACTGGGGCCAACGTCCTGACTTTC.